This T cell receptor (beta chain) appears in the sequencing data of a study of identical twins. V was pared by 4 bases and J by 4 bases, with 5 bases of the junction left unmatched. CDR1 is DFQATT and CDR2 is SNEGSKA in the germline V gene (reference sequence). The CDR3 extends over 14 amino acids. A universal primer site arose from template switching, and cDNA bore unique molecular identifiers. MiXCR was run by TCRdb on the 5' RACE reads, yielding one entry per CDR3 protein. The repertoire includes fewer than 250,000 distinct CDR3 sequences, 15% to 20% of them detected once, and 35% to 50% sits in the top ten. This clonotype was seen repeatedly, ten times or more. The same specimen was also included in a second study, on T cells expressing NK-cell markers. That investigation notes: The use of an anti-gamma-delta TCR antibody, which was added in several experiments, restricted sorting to T cells expressing alpha-beta TCR.

The specimen sequenced was CD8+ T cells sorted from blood. This chain links TRBV20-1 with TRBJ2-3; 10 positions agree with TRBD2. The source is a woman younger than 30 in good health. CDR3 nucleotide sequence: TGCAGTGCTAACAGACTAGCGGGCCCAGATACGCAGTATTTT. Amino acids: CSANRLAGPDTQYF.